Listed below are T cell receptor beta chains from one sample, sequenced in a study of identifying expanded T cells in peripheral blood. This table comes from immunoSEQ multiplex PCR, and its TCRdb copy is limited to in-frame clones, with some not included. The sample has about 90,000 clones, around 87% seen once. Sequencing was carried out using blood. These receptors all come from a person aged 18-69 years in good health. Each CDR3 is given without its conserved first and last residue. Rows give clone size only sometimes, using once, few, many, or a class for an expanded clone.

>-|TRBJ1-5|TRBV13
ASTRLNSNQPQH
>-|TRBJ1-1|TRBV11-2
ASSFQGMNTEAF
>-|TRBJ2-5|TRBV5-5
ASSSLRGSETQY
>few|TRBJ2-2|TRBV6-5
ASSFGGLGTGELF
>-|TRBJ1-5|TRBV19
ASSMSGLVSKPQH
>once|TRBJ2-3|TRBV18
ASSPPGTGTTDTQY
>-|TRBJ1-4|TRBV7-9
ASSLFGGAPPVEKLF
>-|TRBJ2-1|TRBV14
ASSQTLLNEQF
>-|TRBJ1-4|TRBV25-1
ASSRAGGYEKLF
>-|TRBJ1-6|TRBV30
AWSVNIGSPLH
>-|TRBJ1-4|TRBV2
ASSAMTAPLGKLF
>-|TRBJ2-5|TRBV2
ASSVYGQETQY
>-|TRBJ1-2|TRBV13
ASSWGQSNYGYT
>once|TRBJ1-1|TRBV19
ASSANPGTGLVAEAF
>-|TRBJ2-7|TRBV7-2
ASSFLAGESYEQY
>-|TRBJ1-1|TRBV6-5
AARPGLNAEAF
>-|TRBJ1-3|TRBV19
ASSPTGNGNTIY
>-|TRBJ1-5|TRBV5-1
ASSLGESEPQH
>-|TRBJ2-7|TRBV7-8
ASSPNYEQY
>-|TRBJ2-1|TRBV10-3
AIRSSGTGGVGEVYNEQF
>once|TRBJ2-7|TRBV5-5
ASSLVGVGEQY
>-|TRBJ1-5|TRBV4-3
ASSQAIGRGSH
>-|TRBJ2-5|TRBV7-2
ASSLEAWGAGKLETQY
>once|TRBJ1-5|TRBV2
ASTGGWGQPQH
>-|TRBJ1-2|TRBV30
AWSRGTLRYGYT
>-|TRBJ1-1|TRBV7-9
ASSSGTEEAF
>-|TRBJ1-1|TRBV27
ASSSPAGIAEAF
>once|TRBJ1-3|TRBV7-9
ASSSGLTIY
>-|TRBJ2-7|TRBV29-1
SVGEGKFYEQY
>-|TRBJ2-2|TRBV4-3
ASSPDRTFFSGELF
>-|TRBJ2-7|TRBV9
ASKYRDTPSYEQY
>-|TRBJ1-2|TRBV7-2
ASSLASSGDGGYT
>-|TRBJ1-1|TRBV5-1
ASRQNKNTEAF
>-|TRBJ1-1|TRBV27
ASSLSPGRAFEAF
>-|TRBJ1-2|TRBV7-2
ASSQGTNPYGYT
>-|TRBJ1-2|TRBV30
AWTTGRGGYT
>-|TRBJ1-5|TRBV25-1
ASSRWDQPQH
>-|TRBJ1-3|TRBV29-1
SARTGLSGNTIY
>few|TRBJ1-5|TRBV7-6
ASSRDRVGQPQH
>-|TRBJ1-1|TRBV5-6
ASSLGTGGAGPAF
>-|TRBJ2-2|TRBV7-9
ASSYSPLGTGELF
>-|TRBJ2-7|TRBV14
ASSQGISGGYEQY
>-|TRBJ1-2|TRBV6-5
ASHLGGAEGYT
>few|TRBJ1-5|TRBV19
ASSILGRGQPQH
>-|TRBJ2-7|TRBV7-9
ASSLVTGGTYEQY
>-|TRBJ1-2|TRBV6-5
ASSYIRGTDGYT
>-|TRBJ1-4|TRBV7-6
ASSLRPSMGRAEKLF
>-|TRBJ1-1|TRBV29-1
SGITSYHLNTEAF
>-|TRBJ2-7|TRBV6-4
ASSKLAGSSYEQY
>-|TRBJ2-5|TRBV10-3
AISVRANSETQY
>many|TRBJ1-2|TRBV5-6
ASSPGGAPGYT
>once|TRBJ2-7|TRBV2
ASSTLLAGGPPAHEQY
>-|TRBJ2-7|TRBV5-4
ASSSLGVEQY